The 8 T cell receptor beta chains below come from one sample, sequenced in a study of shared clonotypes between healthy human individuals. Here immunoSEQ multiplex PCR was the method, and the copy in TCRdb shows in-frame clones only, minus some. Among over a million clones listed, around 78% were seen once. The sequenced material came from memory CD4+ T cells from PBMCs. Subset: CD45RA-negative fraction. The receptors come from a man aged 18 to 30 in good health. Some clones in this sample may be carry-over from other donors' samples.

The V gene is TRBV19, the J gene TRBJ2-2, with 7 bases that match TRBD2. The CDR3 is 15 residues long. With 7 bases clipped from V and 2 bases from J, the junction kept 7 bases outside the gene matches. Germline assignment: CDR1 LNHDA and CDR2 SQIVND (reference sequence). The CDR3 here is CASTRTRSNTGELFF. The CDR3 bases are TGTGCCAGTACCCGGACTAGAAGCAACACCGGGGAGCTGTTTTTT.

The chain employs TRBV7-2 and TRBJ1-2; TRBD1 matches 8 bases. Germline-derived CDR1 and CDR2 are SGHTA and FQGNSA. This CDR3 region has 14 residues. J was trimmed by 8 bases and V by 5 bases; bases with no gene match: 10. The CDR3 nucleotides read TGTGCCAGCAGCCCGGGACAGGTCCCTGGGGGCTACACCTTC. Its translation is CASSPGQVPGGYTF.

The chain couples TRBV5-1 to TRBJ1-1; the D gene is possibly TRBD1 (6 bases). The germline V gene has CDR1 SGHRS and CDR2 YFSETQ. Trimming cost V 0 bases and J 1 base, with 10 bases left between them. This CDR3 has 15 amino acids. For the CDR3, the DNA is TGCGCCAGCAGCTTGGCGGGGGCAAGGAACACTGAAGCTTTCTTT. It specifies CASSLAGARNTEAFF.

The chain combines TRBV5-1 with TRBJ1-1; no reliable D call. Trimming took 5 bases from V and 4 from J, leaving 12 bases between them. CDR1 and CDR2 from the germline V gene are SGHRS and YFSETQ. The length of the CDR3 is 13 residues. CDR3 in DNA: TGCGCCAGCAGGGTTCATGCGGCCACTGAAGCTTTCTTT. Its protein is CASRVHAATEAFF.

CDR3 bases: TGTGCCAGCAGTTTGGAACGGACTAGCGGACGCCAAGAGACCCAGTACTTC. Its protein is CASSLERTSGRQETQYF. The V call is TRBV28, the J call TRBJ2-5, with 10 bases fitting TRBD2. Per the germline V gene, CDR1 is MDHEN and CDR2 is SYDVKM. This CDR3 has 17 residues. After removal of 3 bases from V and 1 base from J, the junction contained 8 bases not matched to a gene.

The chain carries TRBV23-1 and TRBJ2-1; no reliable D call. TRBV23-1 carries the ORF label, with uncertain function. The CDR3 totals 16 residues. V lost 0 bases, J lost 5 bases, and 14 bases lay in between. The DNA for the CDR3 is TGCGCCAGCAGTCAATCCGAGTCTTACCATCACAATGAGCAGTTCTTC. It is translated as CASSQSESYHHNEQFF.

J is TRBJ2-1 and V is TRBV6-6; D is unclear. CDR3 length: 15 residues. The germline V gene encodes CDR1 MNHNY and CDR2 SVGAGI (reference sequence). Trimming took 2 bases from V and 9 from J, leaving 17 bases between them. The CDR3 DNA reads TGTGCCAGCAGTTACGTGGTTACGGCTACGGGTGAGCAGTTCTTC. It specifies CASSYVVTATGEQFF.

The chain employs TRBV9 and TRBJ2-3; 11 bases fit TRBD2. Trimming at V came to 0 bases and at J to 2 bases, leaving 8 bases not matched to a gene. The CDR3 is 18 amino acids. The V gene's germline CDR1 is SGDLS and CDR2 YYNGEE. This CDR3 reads CASSVGPGTSGFTDTQYF. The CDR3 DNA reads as TGTGCCAGCAGCGTAGGCCCCGGGACTAGCGGCTTCACAGATACGCAGTATTTT.